This T cell receptor beta chain derives from a study of control samples from healthy donors and cancer patients. Repertoires were generated with immunoSEQ multiplex PCR, while TCRdb's copy carries only in-frame clones and drops some. The repertoire holds about 140,000 clones, with about 91% as singletons. Trimming left V 8 bases short and J 7 bases short, with 21 bases between. The CDR3 is 15 residues long. Per germline, CDR1 MDHEN and CDR2 SYDVKM. Input material: blood. The genes are TRBV28 and TRBJ2-1; no reliable D call. This receptor was taken from a man between 25 and 39 years old in good health. The CDR3, as DNA: TGTGCCAGCTCCATTTGGCCAGGCCCTCGGAATGAGCAGTTCTTC. Translated, it gives CASSIWPGPRNEQFF.